This is a list of T cell receptor beta chains from one sample in a study of blood T cells in healthy people across ages. MiXCR, applied by TCRdb to the 5' RACE reads, yields one record per CDR3 protein. This sample carries 800,000 or so distinct CDR3 sequences, 20% to 25% of them seen once, and the ten largest clones take around 3.6%. The same sample was also used in a study of T cells of mothers and their children.

The sequencing input was blood. These TCRs come from a boy between 10 and 17 years old in good health. The CDR3 runs from the conserved cysteine through the conserved F or W. The order of the fields is CDR3 protein, CDR3 DNA, V gene, CDR3 length, J gene, clone size, D gene. The D gene is left open where the match is weak. Expanded clones get a size class; other rows say once, few or many, or leave the size out.

CASSFLNAKNIQYF | TGTGCCAGCAGTTTTCTCAACGCCAAAAACATTCAGTACTTC | TRBV27 | 14 | TRBJ2-4 | - | -
CASSVDGVSYNEQFF | TGTGCCAGCAGCGTAGACGGGGTCTCCTACAATGAGCAGTTCTTC | TRBV9 | 15 | TRBJ2-1 | - | -
CSAHRLREDPYEQYF | TGCAGTGCTCACCGTTTGAGGGAGGACCCTTACGAGCAGTACTTC | TRBV20-1 | 15 | TRBJ2-7 | - | -
CASSSTGASSYEQYF | TGTGCCAGCAGCTCGACAGGGGCGAGCTCCTACGAGCAGTACTTC | TRBV5-5 | 15 | TRBJ2-7 | once | TRBD1
CASSPYGGGSQTQYF | TGTGCCAGCAGTCCCTATGGAGGGGGCTCGCAGACCCAGTACTTC | TRBV28 | 15 | TRBJ2-5 | few | -
CAGSLGAAGGPTMVETQYF | TGTGCCGGCAGCTTAGGCGCAGCGGGGGGGCCCACTATGGTAGAGACCCAGTACTTC | TRBV7-9 | 19 | TRBJ2-5 | - | TRBD2
CASSRSPSGRAYEQYF | TGTGCCAGCAGCCGAAGCCCTAGCGGGAGAGCCTACGAGCAGTACTTC | TRBV27 | 16 | TRBJ2-7 | - | TRBD2
CASSAGATSGSHIYNEQFF | TGTGCCAGCAGCGCCGGAGCGACTAGCGGATCCCATATCTACAATGAGCAGTTCTTC | TRBV3-1 | 19 | TRBJ2-1 | - | TRBD2
CASSLSGTDEQYF | TGCGCCAGCAGCTTATCGGGTACCGACGAGCAGTACTTC | TRBV5-1 | 13 | TRBJ2-7 | few | -
CSVGIAGNYEQYF | TGCAGCGTTGGAATTGCGGGTAACTACGAGCAGTACTTC | TRBV29-1 | 13 | TRBJ2-7 | - | -
CAAHRAGTEDTQYF | TGTGCCGCCCACCGGGCAGGGACAGAAGATACGCAGTATTTT | TRBV6-4 | 14 | TRBJ2-3 | once | TRBD1
CASTDRGFYNEQFF | TGTGCCAGCACCGACAGGGGATTTTACAATGAGCAGTTCTTC | TRBV12-3/TRBV12-4 | 14 | TRBJ2-1 | few | TRBD1
CSAPWHEQYF | TGCAGTGCCCCCTGGCACGAGCAGTACTTC | TRBV20-1 | 10 | TRBJ2-7 | few | -
CASSLYVSGSLNEQYF | TGTGCCAGCAGCTTGTATGTTAGCGGGAGCCTGAACGAGCAGTACTTC | TRBV7-2 | 16 | TRBJ2-7 | few | TRBD2
CASSGTGTANTGELFF | TGTGCCAGCAGCGGGACCGGGACAGCTAACACCGGGGAGCTGTTTTTT | TRBV9 | 16 | TRBJ2-2 | once | TRBD1
CASSQEGPLEEKLFF | TGTGCCAGCAGCCAAGAAGGGCCCCTGGAGGAAAAACTGTTTTTT | TRBV3-1 | 15 | TRBJ1-4 | few | -
CSARDRKTQYF | TGCAGTGCTAGAGATCGCAAGACCCAGTACTTC | TRBV20-1 | 11 | TRBJ2-5 | few | -
CASSLLGTEDNEQFF | TGTGCCAGCAGCTTACTCGGGACAGAAGACAATGAGCAGTTCTTC | TRBV7-9 | 15 | TRBJ2-1 | - | TRBD1
CASSQGTSGSGYEQYF | TGCGCCAGCAGCCAAGGGACTAGCGGGAGTGGCTACGAGCAGTACTTC | TRBV4-1 | 16 | TRBJ2-7 | - | TRBD2
CASSLSGPNSYGYTF | TGCGCCAGCAGCTTGTCCGGACCTAATAGCTATGGCTACACCTTC | TRBV5-1 | 15 | TRBJ1-2 | - | -
CASKEDGLPTDTQYF | TGTGCCAGCAAGGAGGACGGCCTCCCCACAGATACGCAGTATTTT | TRBV6-4 | 15 | TRBJ2-3 | - | -
CASSLDKAFF | TGTGCCAGCAGCTTAGATAAGGCTTTCTTT | TRBV7-9 | 10 | TRBJ1-1 | - | -
CASSLPSGGDTGELFF | TGTGCCAGCAGTTTGCCTAGCGGGGGGGATACCGGGGAGCTGTTTTTT | TRBV27 | 16 | TRBJ2-2 | - | TRBD2
CASTLGAGQGSYGYTF | TGTGCCAGCACCCTCGGCGCGGGACAGGGGTCCTATGGCTACACCTTC | TRBV9 | 16 | TRBJ1-2 | - | TRBD1
CASSFSAQSSRQYF | TGTGCCAGCAGTTTTTCGGCCCAATCTTCGAGGCAGTACTTC | TRBV27 | 14 | TRBJ2-7 | few | -
CASSPLTAGGTDTQYF | TGTGCCAGCAGCCCTCTCACAGCGGGCGGGACAGATACGCAGTATTTT | TRBV7-2 | 16 | TRBJ2-3 | - | -
CASSWPGTSDNEQFF | TGTGCCAGCAGTTGGCCCGGGACTTCAGACAATGAGCAGTTCTTC | TRBV6-6 | 15 | TRBJ2-1 | - | -
CSAPGQGASYTF | TGCAGTGCCCCGGGACAGGGGGCGAGCTACACCTTC | TRBV20-1 | 12 | TRBJ1-2 | few | TRBD1
CSVVSRNSYNEQFF | TGCAGCGTTGTATCCAGAAACTCCTACAATGAGCAGTTCTTC | TRBV29-1 | 14 | TRBJ2-1 | - | -
CASSQDLGLAGGNEQFF | TGCGCCAGCAGCCAAGACCTTGGGCTAGCGGGAGGAAATGAGCAGTTCTTC | TRBV4-3 | 17 | TRBJ2-1 | - | TRBD2
CASSPRLAGGVETQYF | TGTGCCAGCAGCCCTCGACTAGCGGGAGGGGTAGAGACCCAGTACTTC | TRBV9 | 16 | TRBJ2-5 | - | TRBD2
CASSVDQRLSEAFF | TGTGCCAGCAGCGTAGATCAACGCCTGTCTGAAGCTTTCTTT | TRBV9 | 14 | TRBJ1-1 | - | -
CASSPSGTGANVLTF | TGTGCCAGCAGCCCTTCAGGGACTGGGGCCAACGTCCTGACTTTC | TRBV12-3/TRBV12-4 | 15 | TRBJ2-6 | - | -
CASSPDWGKGNTIYF | TGTGCCAGCAGCCCCGATTGGGGTAAGGGAAACACCATATATTTT | TRBV9 | 15 | TRBJ1-3 | - | -
CASSPTWDNYGYTF | TGTGCCAGCAGCCCAACCTGGGATAACTATGGCTACACCTTC | TRBV5-6 | 14 | TRBJ1-2 | few | -
CASSHSTGGGRRSPLHF | TGCGCCAGCAGTCATTCTACCGGGGGGGGGAGGAGGTCACCCCTCCACTTT | TRBV23-1 | 17 | TRBJ1-6 | - | -
CSAPKGQGENQPQHF | TGCAGTGCCCCCAAGGGACAGGGGGAAAATCAGCCCCAGCATTTT | TRBV20-1 | 15 | TRBJ1-5 | - | TRBD1
CSLVAGGRLDTQYF | TGCAGCCTCGTAGCGGGAGGGCGTTTAGATACGCAGTATTTT | TRBV29-1 | 14 | TRBJ2-3 | - | TRBD2
CSAPKQGNQLFF | TGCAGTGCGCCCAAACAGGGCAACCAACTGTTTTTT | TRBV20-1 | 12 | TRBJ1-4 | - | -
CASSVLAGDYNEQFF | TGTGCCAGCAGTGTGCTAGCGGGGGACTACAATGAGCAGTTCTTC | TRBV25-1 | 15 | TRBJ2-1 | - | TRBD2
CASSQSWGSYEQYF | TGCGCCAGCAGCCAATCTTGGGGAAGTTACGAGCAGTACTTC | TRBV4-1 | 14 | TRBJ2-7 | few | -
CSVEAGSAEAFF | TGCAGCGTTGAGGCAGGGTCGGCTGAAGCTTTCTTT | TRBV29-1 | 12 | TRBJ1-1 | - | -
CASGREKNTGELFF | TGTGCCAGCGGTCGGGAGAAGAACACCGGGGAGCTGTTTTTT | TRBV4-2 | 14 | TRBJ2-2 | few | -
CASSFEGALNTEAFF | TGTGCCAGCAGTTTTGAGGGGGCATTGAACACTGAAGCTTTCTTT | TRBV28 | 15 | TRBJ1-1 | - | TRBD1
CASSPPIQGAETQYF | TGTGCCAGCTCACCGCCAATACAGGGAGCAGAGACCCAGTACTTC | TRBV18 | 15 | TRBJ2-5 | few | -
CASSLEGQLEAFF | TGCGCCAGCAGCTTGGAGGGACAGCTTGAAGCTTTCTTT | TRBV5-1 | 13 | TRBJ1-1 | - | TRBD1
CASSKQTGGFNSPLHF | TGTGCCAGCAGCAAACAGACAGGGGGATTTAATTCACCCCTCCACTTT | TRBV7-2 | 16 | TRBJ1-6 | - | TRBD1
CASSLWTSGSHEQFF | TGTGCCAGCAGTTTATGGACTAGCGGGAGCCATGAGCAGTTCTTC | TRBV28 | 15 | TRBJ2-1 | few | TRBD2
CSARDFGREAKNIQYF | TGCAGTGCTAGAGATTTCGGCAGGGAGGCCAAAAACATTCAGTACTTC | TRBV20-1 | 16 | TRBJ2-4 | - | -
CATGTGLGGYTF | TGTGCCACAGGAACAGGGCTGGGGGGCTACACCTTC | TRBV28 | 12 | TRBJ1-2 | - | -
CASSPLAGREEIQYF | TGTGCCAGCAGTCCATTAGCGGGACGGGAGGAGATCCAGTACTTC | TRBV28 | 15 | TRBJ2-5 | - | TRBD2
CAWSEAGGITYEQYF | TGTGCCTGGAGTGAAGCGGGGGGGATAACCTACGAGCAGTACTTC | TRBV30 | 15 | TRBJ2-7 | few | TRBD2
CASRSAVADTQYF | TGTGCCAGCAGGTCAGCGGTCGCAGATACGCAGTATTTT | TRBV7-3 | 13 | TRBJ2-3 | few | -
CASSLAGPSDIQYF | TGTGCCAGCAGCTTAGCGGGGCCCTCCGACATTCAGTACTTC | TRBV7-2 | 14 | TRBJ2-4 | - | -
CASSYSTGTINEQFF | TGTGCCAGCAGTTACTCGACAGGGACCATCAATGAGCAGTTCTTC | TRBV6-5 | 15 | TRBJ2-1 | few | TRBD1
CASSFTGGGLYEQFF | TGTGCCAGCAGCTTTACAGGGGGGGGTCTCTATGAGCAGTTCTTC | TRBV7-3 | 15 | TRBJ2-1 | - | -
CASSLGRVGTPEQYF | TGTGCCAGCAGTTTGGGCAGGGTGGGAACTCCAGAGCAGTACTTC | TRBV28 | 15 | TRBJ2-7 | - | -
CASSLNKETQYF | TGTGCCAGCAGCTTGAACAAAGAGACCCAGTACTTC | TRBV7-2 | 12 | TRBJ2-5 | few | -
CASRPGTSGGLQETQYF | TGTGCCAGCAGACCGGGGACCAGCGGGGGCCTCCAAGAGACCCAGTACTTC | TRBV6-2/TRBV6-3 | 17 | TRBJ2-5 | few | TRBD2
CSGGGHRENEQFF | TGCAGTGGGGGGGGACACAGAGAGAATGAGCAGTTCTTC | TRBV20-1 | 13 | TRBJ2-1 | - | -